The T cell receptor beta chain under discussion was sequenced for a study of CXCR3-negative and CXCR3-positive naive CD8 T cells (dated by TCRdb to 2018 to 2020). Context from the whole study: In total, about 130 million TRB reads were obtained, which works out to roughly 1.5 +/- 0.3 million reads per library. Diversity and physicochemical repertoire analyses covered some eleven donors pooled from two independent experiments. TRBV-TRBJ cluster analysis included naive subsets from 5 or 6 donors and memory cells from 3 donors. What the work shows at the level of the full study, not this receptor alone: Repertoire diversity was comparably high in both naive subsets but much lower in memory CD8+ T cells. Naive CXCR3-negative and CXCR3-positive cells from the same donor showed similar TRBV-TRBJ usage, whereas memory cells showed distinct patterns. Surface CD5, linked to self-reactivity in mice, was comparable between naive subsets; TCR interaction strength was therefore also inferred from TRB CDR3 physicochemical properties. CXCR3 expression partially decreased after cryopreservation, so most assays used freshly isolated PBMCs. Compared with CXCR3-negative naive cells, CXCR3-positive naive cells had TRB CDR3s with higher hydrophobicity (lower Kidera factor 4), lower energy, and higher strength and volume indices.

Spanning cysteine to phenylalanine, the CDR3 consists of 14 amino acids. The DNA sequence is not available. The germline V gene encodes CDR1 LNHDA and CDR2 SQIVND (reference sequence). The instrument given in TCRdb is NextSeq 550. The Human TCR Profiling Kit (MiLaboratory) was used to make UMI-labeled 5' RACE TRB cDNA libraries. cDNA synthesis used the entire amount of extracted RNA, and PCR amplification then used the entire amount of cDNA produced. Libraries were prepared in parallel with an identical number of PCR cycles. In the original analysis: About 53,000 +/- 10,000 unique UMI-labeled TRB cDNA molecules per library were extracted with MIGEC and MiXCR, with at least two reads per UMI required. An average of approximately 40,000 +/- 10,000 functional in-frame TRB CDR3 nucleotide clonotypes without stop codons was found per library. Diversity metrics, including normalized Shannon-Wiener and Chao1, were computed in VDJtools after downsampling to 5000 UMI-labeled TRB molecules per sample. VDJtools computed clonotype-size-weighted physicochemical properties of the central five CDR3 residues: interaction energy, strength, volume and Kidera factor 4. After the reads were reprocessed by TCRdb, one entry was made per CDR3 protein sequence, with no DNA. TCRdb's processing, not the study's, gives the V and J calls here. The data table for this sample lists roughly 90,000 distinct CDR3 sequences. The ten largest account for around 1.7% of the sample.

Note on this clonotype: The antigen it binds to is not known.

For every CD8+ T cell subset, approximately 300,000 cells were flow-sorted straight into RLT lysis buffer, and each subset was sorted in triplicate. To exclude memory contaminants, naive CD8+ T cells were stringently defined as CD45RO-CCR7+CD27+CD95-. Peripheral blood mononuclear cells were isolated from buffy coats by standard density gradient centrifugation. Naive CXCR3-negative and CXCR3-positive CD8+ T cells were flow-sorted on a FACSAria III. Total RNA was extracted from sorted cells with an RNeasy Mini Kit. This sequence originates from a human donor in good health. Some clones in this sample may be carry-over from other donors' samples. The chain joins TRBV19 to TRBJ2-1. Sequenced: naive CXCR3- CD8+ T cells from blood. Interpreted using the paper, the cell subset or site label stands for: CD45RO-CCR7+CD27+CD95- naive CD8+ T cells lacking CXCR3 (TNR3-). CDR3 protein: CASEPGDSYNEQFF.